The sequence of this T cell receptor beta chain was determined in a study of shared clonotypes between healthy human individuals. CDR3 size: 14 residues. The material for each subset, its genomic DNA, was split evenly across several immunoSEQ plates. Generated by immunoSEQ multiplex PCR, the TCRdb table keeps only in-frame clones and is missing some. The sample has about 110,000 clones, about 67% seen once; the top ten hold over 20%. This chain joins TRBV21-1 and TRBJ2-7; the table's D call, TRBD1, has no DNA check behind it. TRBV21-1 is assigned pseudogene status. The TCR was taken from a woman aged 25 to 45 in good health. The sequencing sample was made of memory CD8+ T cells sorted from blood. Subset noted: CD45RO+ cells pooled with CCR7-negative TemRA cells. CDR3 protein: CASIYLQGFYEQYF. DNA of the CDR3: TGTGCCAGCATCTACCTCCAGGGGTTCTACGAGCAGTACTTC.